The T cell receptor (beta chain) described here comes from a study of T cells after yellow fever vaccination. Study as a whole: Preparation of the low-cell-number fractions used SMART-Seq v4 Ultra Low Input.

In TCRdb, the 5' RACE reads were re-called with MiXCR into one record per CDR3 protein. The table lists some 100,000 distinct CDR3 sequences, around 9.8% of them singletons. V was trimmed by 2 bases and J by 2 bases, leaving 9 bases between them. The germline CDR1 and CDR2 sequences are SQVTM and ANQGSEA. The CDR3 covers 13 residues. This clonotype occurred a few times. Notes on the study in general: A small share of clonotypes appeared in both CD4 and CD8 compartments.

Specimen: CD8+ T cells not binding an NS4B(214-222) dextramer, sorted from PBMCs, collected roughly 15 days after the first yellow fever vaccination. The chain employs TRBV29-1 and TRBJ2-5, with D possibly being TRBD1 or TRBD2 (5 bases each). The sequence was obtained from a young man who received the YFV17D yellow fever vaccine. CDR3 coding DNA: TGCAGCGTTGAACCGGGACCGCAAGAGACCCAGTACTTC. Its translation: CSVEPGPQETQYF.